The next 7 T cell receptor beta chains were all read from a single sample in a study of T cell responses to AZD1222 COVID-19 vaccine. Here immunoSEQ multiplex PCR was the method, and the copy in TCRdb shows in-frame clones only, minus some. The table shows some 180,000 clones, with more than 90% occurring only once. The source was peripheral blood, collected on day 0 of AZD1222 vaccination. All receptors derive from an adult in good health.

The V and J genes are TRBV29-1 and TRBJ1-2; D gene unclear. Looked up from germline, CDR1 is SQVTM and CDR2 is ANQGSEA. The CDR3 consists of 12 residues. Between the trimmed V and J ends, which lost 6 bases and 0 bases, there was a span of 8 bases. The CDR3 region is CSVGPTNYGYTF. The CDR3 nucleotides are TGCAGCGTGGGCCCAACTAACTATGGCTACACCTTC. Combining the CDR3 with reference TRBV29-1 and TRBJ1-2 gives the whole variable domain SAVISQKPSRDICQRGTSLTIQCQVDSQVTMMFWYRQQPGQSLTLIATANQGSEATYESGFVIDKFPISRPNLTFSTLTVSNMSPEDSSIYLCSVGPTNYGYTFGSGTRLTVV.

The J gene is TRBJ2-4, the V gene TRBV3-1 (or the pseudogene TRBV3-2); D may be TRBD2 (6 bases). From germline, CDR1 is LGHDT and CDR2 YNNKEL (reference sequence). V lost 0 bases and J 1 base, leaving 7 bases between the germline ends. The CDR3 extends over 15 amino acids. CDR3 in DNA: TGTGCCAGCAGCCAAGAGGCGGGGGCCAAAAACATTCAGTACTTC. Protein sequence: CASSQEAGAKNIQYF.

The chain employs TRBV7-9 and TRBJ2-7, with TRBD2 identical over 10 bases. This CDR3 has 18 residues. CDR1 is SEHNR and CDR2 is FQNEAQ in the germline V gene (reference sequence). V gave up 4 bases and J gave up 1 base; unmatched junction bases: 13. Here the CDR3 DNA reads TGTGCCAGCAGCTCCCGAGAAGCGGGGGGGCCAGGTTCCTACGAGCAGTACTTC. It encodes CASSSREAGGPGSYEQYF.

The CDR3 bases are TGTGCCAGCAGCTTAAGACGTGGGGGCTACACCTTC. Amino acid sequence: CASSLRRGGYTF. The chain recombines TRBV7-2 with TRBJ1-2; the D is unclear. The CDR3 totals 12 residues. Trimming shortened V by 2 bases and J by 8 bases, and 9 bases separated the two germline ends. Germline values: CDR1 SGHTA, CDR2 FQGNSA.

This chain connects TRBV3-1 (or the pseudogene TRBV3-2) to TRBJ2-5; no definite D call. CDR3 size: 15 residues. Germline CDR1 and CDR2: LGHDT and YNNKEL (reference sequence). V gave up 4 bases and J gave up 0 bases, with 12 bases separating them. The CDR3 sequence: CASSPRRRDQETQYF. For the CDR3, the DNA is TGTGCCAGCAGCCCCCGACGTCGCGACCAAGAGACCCAGTACTTC.

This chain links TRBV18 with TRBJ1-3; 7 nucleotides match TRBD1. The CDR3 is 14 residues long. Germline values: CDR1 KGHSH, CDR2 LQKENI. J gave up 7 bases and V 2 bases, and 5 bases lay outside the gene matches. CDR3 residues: CASSPFEGANTIYF. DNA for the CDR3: TGTGCCAGCTCACCATTCGAGGGGGCGAACACCATATATTTT.

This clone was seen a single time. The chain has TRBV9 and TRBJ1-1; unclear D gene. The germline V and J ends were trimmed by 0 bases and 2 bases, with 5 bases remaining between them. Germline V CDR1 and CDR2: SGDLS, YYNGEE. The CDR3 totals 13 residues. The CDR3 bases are TGTGCCAGCAGCGTAGGAGAAAACACTGAAGCTTTCTTT. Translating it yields CASSVGENTEAFF.